A single sample gave rise to the 26 T cell receptor beta chains below, sequenced in a study of T cells in Graves' hyperthyroidism and ophthalmopathy. Template material for amplifying TCR beta CDR3 regions consisted of RNA transcripts. Using the HTBI primer set, a first-round RT-PCR was run on the TCR CDR3. TCRdb processed the multiplex PCR reads anew with MiXCR; each CDR3 protein has one entry. The sample gives 150,000 or so distinct CDR3 sequences, approximately 20% of which show up once; around two thirds is in the top ten. Sequencing was done on a sample of blood. Every receptor here comes from a woman aged 45-65 years with Graves' hyperthyroidism that later progressed to Graves' ophthalmopathy.

There are many counts of this clonotype. The chain employs TRBV12-3 or TRBV12-4 and TRBJ2-1; 9 bases map to TRBD2. With V trimmed by 5 bases and J by 7 bases, 15 bases remained unmatched. CDR3 size: 17 residues. The CDR3 is CASSRSSGSFLGNEQFF. CDR3 nucleotides: TGTGCCAGCAGTCGTAGTAGCGGGAGCTTCTTGGGTAATGAGCAGTTCTTC.

The chain is built from TRBV20-1 and TRBJ2-5; D is unclear. The germline CDR1 and CDR2 sequences are DFQATT and SNEGSKA (reference sequence). This CDR3 contains 13 residues. V was trimmed by 6 bases and J by 3 bases, leaving 14 bases between them. CDR3: CSAPPRPEETQYF. DNA of the CDR3: TGCAGTGCCCCGCCCCGGCCCGAAGAGACCCAGTACTTC.

V is TRBV7-9 and J is TRBJ2-3; a weak D match, TRBD1 (8 bases). CDR1 is SEHNR and CDR2 is FQNEAQ in the germline V gene (reference sequence). V was clipped by 5 bases and J by 6 bases, with 18 bases between them. This CDR3 has 15 residues. CDR3 sequence (DNA): TGTGCCAGCAGCACACAGGGGGGGCGCGGGGATACGCAGTATTTT. Translated, it gives CASSTQGGRGDTQYF.

This clonotype was seen ten or more times. The genes are TRBV7-3 and TRBJ2-3; tentatively, D is TRBD2 (6 bases). The CDR3 totals 15 residues. V dropped 5 bases and J dropped 2 bases, with 14 bases sitting between them. From germline, CDR1 is SGHTA and CDR2 FQGTGA. CDR3 DNA sequence: TGTGCCAGCAGCGCCACCGGGACTTACACAGATACGCAGTATTTT. Amino acids: CASSATGTYTDTQYF.

This clonotype was recorded at least ten times. V and J are TRBV20-1 and TRBJ2-3; 8 bases agree with TRBD2. The CDR3 loop spans 14 amino acids. Germline assignment: CDR1 DFQATT and CDR2 SNEGSKA (reference sequence). Trimming removed 6 bases from V and 7 bases from J; junction bases left unmatched: 12. CDR3 in DNA: TGCAGTGCCTTTAAAGCGGGAGAATGGAATACGCAGTATTTT. It translates to CSAFKAGEWNTQYF.

The table lists this clonotype with a few counts. Germline and junction disagree at one end, which may indicate a read error. V gene TRBV4-1 combines with J gene TRBJ2-4, with D maybe TRBD2 (6 bases). The germline V gene has CDR1 MGHRA and CDR2 YSYEKL. The CDR3 is 22 amino acids. The CDR3 DNA sequence: TGCGCCGGCAGCCAAGAGATAGGTGGGACTTTCTCCGCCTCAAACCTCAAAAACATTCAGTACTTC. Protein: CAGSQEIGGTFSASNLKNIQYF.

In this sample, this clonotype turned up many times. V usage is TRBV18 and J usage is TRBJ1-6; possible D gene TRBD1, 5 bases. The germline V gene has CDR1 KGHSH and CDR2 LQKENI. The CDR3 is 14 amino acids. V was clipped by 3 bases and J by 5 bases, with 8 bases between them. The DNA for the CDR3 is TGTGCCAGCTCACCGAAACAGGATAATTCACCCCTCCACTTT. Its protein is CASSPKQDNSPLHF.

This clonotype was detected a few times. The chain joins TRBV5-1 to TRBJ2-1; 8 bases agree with TRBD2. V lost 0 bases, J lost 6 bases, and 8 bases stayed unmatched. CDR1 SGHRS and CDR2 YFSETQ come from the germline V gene. The CDR3 covers 16 residues. The CDR3 nucleotides read TGCGCCAGCAGCTTGGCCAGGCTAGCGGGCGCCAATGAGCAGTTCTTC. This translates into CASSLARLAGANEQFF.

Many counts were recorded for this clonotype. The chain recombines TRBV20-1 with TRBJ2-7; 12 bases line up with TRBD2. The CDR3 length is 14 residues. Losses at the gene ends were 5 bases for V and 2 bases for J; bases not matched to a gene: 4. The germline V gene encodes CDR1 DFQATT and CDR2 SNEGSKA (reference sequence). The CDR3 reads CSASRTSGTYEQYF. CDR3 nucleotides: TGCAGTGCTTCCAGGACTAGCGGGACCTACGAGCAGTACTTC.

At least ten counts were recorded for this clonotype. The CDR3 loop is CSAGDLKETQYF. DNA of the CDR3: TGCAGTGCGGGGGACTTAAAAGAGACCCAGTACTTC. This rearrangement joins TRBV20-1 to TRBJ2-5; D might be TRBD2 (6 bases). V lost 6 bases to trimming and J lost 3 bases, with 11 bases between them. CDR3 length: 12 residues. The germline V gene has CDR1 DFQATT and CDR2 SNEGSKA (reference sequence).

This clonotype was counted only a few times. The chain joins TRBV18 to TRBJ1-1, with no clear D. Per germline, CDR1 KGHSH and CDR2 LQKENI. This CDR3 contains 13 residues. V lost 3 bases, J lost 4 bases, and 9 bases lay in between. The CDR3 loop reads CASSPISSTEAFF. CDR3 coding DNA: TGTGCCAGCTCACCTATCTCGAGCACTGAAGCTTTCTTT.

This clonotype was seen ten or more times. J is TRBJ1-6 and V is TRBV20-1; 7 nucleotides align to TRBD1. Germline CDR1 DFQATT, CDR2 SNEGSKA (reference sequence). The CDR3 sequence is 15 residues long. J was trimmed by 7 bases and V by 5 bases; bases with no gene match: 11. CDR3 sequence reads: CSAQLRDSRNSPLHF. CDR3 coding DNA: TGCAGTGCTCAGTTGAGGGACAGCAGGAATTCACCCCTCCACTTT.

This clonotype was recorded a few times. V and J are TRBV10-3 and TRBJ1-5, with D unresolved. V dropped 2 bases and J dropped 4 bases, with 9 bases sitting between them. Germline CDR1 and CDR2: ENHRY and SYGVKD. The CDR3 contains 14 residues. The CDR3 nucleotides read TGTGCCATCAGTGAGGGGCCAGCTAATCAGCCCCAGCATTTT. Translation gives CAISEGPANQPQHF.

The sample holds many counts of this clonotype. CDR3 protein: CASSSMRAAEAFF. CDR3 in DNA: TGTGCCAGCAGCTCTATGCGGGCCGCTGAAGCTTTCTTT. The chain uses TRBV11-2 and TRBJ1-1; D ambiguous. The CDR3 has 13 amino acids. Trimming stripped 4 bases from V and 6 bases from J, with 12 bases between. The germline CDR1 and CDR2 sequences are SGHAT and FQNNGV. Full variable domain (outside the CDR3, taken from reference TRBV11-2 and TRBJ1-1): EAGVAQSPRYKIIEKRQSVAFWCNPISGHATLYWYQQILGQGPKLLIQFQNNGVVDDSQLPKDRFSAERLKGVDSTLKIQPAKLEDSAVYLCASSSMRAAEAFFGQGTRLTVV.

The chain employs TRBV6-1 and TRBJ2-3; 9 nucleotides match TRBD2. This CDR3 has 17 amino acids. CDR1 and CDR2 from the germline V gene are MNHNS and SASEGT. Trimming removed 9 bases from V and 5 bases from J; junction bases left unmatched: 18. CDR3 in DNA: TGTGCCAGTAAATCCTTTATAGCGGGAGTAACCGGAGATACGCAGTATTTT. It specifies CASKSFIAGVTGDTQYF.

This clonotype has ten or more counts. The rearrangement joins TRBV6-1 to TRBJ1-1, with a tentative D call TRBD1 (6 bases). CDR1 is MNHNS, CDR2 SASEGT, per germline. The CDR3 totals 14 residues. Trimming pared 4 bases from V and 3 bases from J, leaving 12 bases between. The CDR3 loop reads CASSGNRVDTEAFF. The CDR3 bases are TGTGCCAGCAGTGGAAACAGGGTTGACACTGAAGCTTTCTTT.

The rearrangement joins TRBV28 to TRBJ2-7; possibly TRBD2 for D (6 bases). Trimming removed 8 bases from V and 12 bases from J, with 26 bases in between. This CDR3 has 14 amino acids. CDR1 and CDR2 (germline): MDHEN, SYDVKM. This CDR3 reads CASVSGTSTTSRYF. The DNA for the CDR3 is TGTGCCAGCGTCTCCGGCACTAGCACTACGAGCAGGTACTTC. Supplemented by reference TRBV28 and TRBJ2-7, the full variable domain reads DVKVTQSSRYLVKRTGEKVFLECVQDMDHENMFWYRQDPGLGLRLIYFSYDVKMKEKGDIPEGYSVSREKKERFSLILESASTNQTSMYLCASVSGTSTTSRYFGPGTRLTVT.

This clonotype was observed many times. The chain carries TRBV12-3 or TRBV12-4 and TRBJ1-4; D possibly corresponds to TRBD1 (5 bases). V was trimmed by 2 bases and J by 0 bases, leaving 7 bases between them. This CDR3 has 15 residues. The CDR3 region is CASSLSGTTNEKLFF. The CDR3 DNA reads as TGTGCCAGCAGTTTATCAGGGACAACTAATGAAAAACTGTTTTTT.

This clonotype was recorded a few times. The chain has TRBV29-1 and TRBJ2-5; 9 nucleotides agree with TRBD1. The CDR3 covers 15 residues. CDR1 is SQVTM, CDR2 ANQGSEA, per germline. The V gene end was trimmed by 0 bases and the J gene end by 5 bases; junction bases not matched to a gene: 7. Here the CDR3 DNA reads TGCAGCGTTGAAGATTGGGACAGGGAGGGCGAGACCCAGTACTTC. It encodes CSVEDWDREGETQYF.

This clonotype appeared many times. The V call is TRBV7-8, the J call TRBJ2-1; no clear D. The CDR3 spans 15 residues. Germline CDR1 reads SGHVS; CDR2 reads FQNEAQ. The ends were cut back, 1 base at V and 1 base at J, with 8 bases in the middle. Written as DNA, the CDR3 is TGTGCCAGCAGCTTAGATGCGCGTTCCTACAATGAGCAGTTCTTC. The encoded protein is CASSLDARSYNEQFF.

This clonotype was detected many times. The genes are TRBV6-2 or TRBV6-3 and TRBJ2-7, with D perhaps TRBD1 or TRBD2 (5 bases each). V shed 5 bases and J shed 0 bases, with 11 bases lying between them. Germline CDR1 reads MNHEY; CDR2 reads SVGEGT. The CDR3 is made up of 14 amino acids. The CDR3 DNA reads as TGTGCCAGCAGTGGGGACGTCTACTCCTACGAGCAGTACTTC. This sequence encodes CASSGDVYSYEQYF.

The sample holds many counts of this clonotype. This chain connects TRBV29-1 to TRBJ2-1, with TRBD2 identical over 7 bases. Germline loops: CDR1 SQVTM, CDR2 ANQGSEA. Germline trimming cut 3 bases from V and 5 bases from J; bases unmatched to any gene: 13. This CDR3 region has 16 residues. Written as DNA, the CDR3 is TGCAGCGTTGAGGGTAGTGGCAAGCGGGGTCACAATGAGCAGTTCTTC. As protein: CSVEGSGKRGHNEQFF.

In this sample, this clonotype turned up many times. The V and J genes are TRBV27 and TRBJ2-5; TRBD1 might be the D (8 bases). CDR3 length equals 18 residues. V was pared by 2 bases and J by 4 bases, with 23 bases between. The germline gives CDR1 MNHEY, CDR2 SMNVEV (reference sequence). CDR3 amino acids: CASSLAWGGGQGAETQYF. CDR3 bases: TGTGCCAGCAGTTTAGCATGGGGGGGAGGACAGGGTGCAGAGACCCAGTACTTC.

This clonotype occurred many times. V and J are TRBV20-1 and TRBJ2-3; 7 bases line up with TRBD2. With V trimmed by 6 bases and J by 5 bases, 17 bases remained unmatched. This CDR3 contains 16 residues. Germline loops: CDR1 DFQATT, CDR2 SNEGSKA (reference sequence). The CDR3 sequence is CSAPYVGGSRLDTQYF. CDR3 DNA sequence: TGCAGTGCCCCCTACGTGGGCGGGAGTCGTCTAGATACGCAGTATTTT.

This clonotype was recorded at least ten times. The rearrangement links TRBV27 to TRBJ1-1; tentative D call: TRBD1 (6 bases). With 6 bases removed from V and 4 bases from J, the gap between germline ends came to 12 bases. The CDR3 sequence is 13 residues long. Germline V gene data show CDR1 as MNHEY and CDR2 as SMNVEV (reference sequence). The CDR3 coding sequence is TGTGCCAGCAGACTGCAGGGGAGCACTGAAGCTTTCTTT. Translating it yields CASRLQGSTEAFF.

The chain recombines TRBV5-1 with TRBJ1-2, with a possible D match to TRBD1 (5 bases). Germline CDR1 is SGHRS and CDR2 is YFSETQ. The V end was cut by 4 bases, the J end by 4 bases, with 14 bases between. This CDR3 is built from 14 residues. DNA of the CDR3: TGCGCCAGCAGCGTCGCCGGGGGAGCCTATGGCTACACCTTC. Translated: CASSVAGGAYGYTF.